This T cell receptor beta chain appears in the sequencing data of a study of PD-1 blockade in classical Hodgkin lymphoma (dated by TCRdb to 2019 to 2021). Looking at the study overall: Nivolumab dosing was 3 mg/kg intravenously every 2 weeks, continuing until either disease progression or unacceptable toxicity. The study used CyTOF and TCR beta sequencing to define a peripheral blood immune signature of response to PD-1 blockade in classical Hodgkin lymphoma. Findings and caveats that apply to the study as a whole: Patients starting nivolumab less than 1 year after ASCT had lower diversity and were excluded from later analyses to avoid confounding by immune reconstitution. Baseline TCR diversity was reported to be lower in newly diagnosed patients than in healthy donors and to be lower still in relapsed/refractory patients. A significant rise by C4D1 was seen in CD4+ but not CD8+ TCR diversity (p=0.0027 vs p=0.16), with the rise being most apparent in complete responders (p=0.02). Trial patients achieving complete response had baseline diversity similar to newly diagnosed patients, whereas partial responders and progressors had significantly lower diversity. Only a single clinical trial cohort was studied, and what caused the repertoire differences, possibly disease activity or prior therapy, remained undefined.

The Qiagen DNeasy kit was used to extract genomic DNA from unsorted PBMCs and from the negatively selected CD4+ and CD8+ fractions. Amplification of TCR beta CDR3 regions was done by immunoSEQ multiplex PCR with primers that anneal to V and J segments. A synthetic immune receptor repertoire was used to minimize amplification bias, and any residual bias was removed computationally once sequencing was done. Per the original workflow: Custom Python scripts were used to quantify repertoire diversity as the Shannon entropy index. The unsorted, CD4+ and CD8+ repertoires were each analyzed separately, with the exception of combined analyses, where CD4+ and CD8+ sequences were merged in silico. Clonal expansion was defined as at least a 2-fold frequency increase after treatment relative to C1D1, with a pseudocount of 0.5 for undetected baseline clones. Singleton clones were defined as clones with 0 or 1 copy at C1D1, and non-singleton clones were defined as clones with 2 or more copies. By matching protein sequences in sorted samples from the same patient, clones expanded in unsorted samples were annotated as CD4+, CD8+ or unknown. Diversity changes from C1D1 to C4D1 were tested in paired samples using Wilcoxon tests. TCRdb's version of the immuneACCESS table is confined to in-frame rearrangements and falls short of the full clone set. An unresolved V gene accounts for under half of the shortfall where checked; the remainder is of unknown origin. V and J calls and clone size are as listed in that table; D and trimming were resolved from the DNA. The sample table records roughly 4,000 clones; 80% of these occur just once. Together, the top ten hold 36% of the sample.

The CDR3 starts with the cysteine, ends with the phenylalanine, and has 16 residues. Only the CDR3 DNA stays, 48 bases, in frame from base 1. Germline trimming: 3 bases from V, 1 base from J; junction bases outside gene matches: 7. Via the germline V gene (reference sequence), CDR1 is SEHNR and CDR2 FQNEAQ. According to the study, the label for this sample's time point signals: cycle 1 day 1 (C1D1), immediately before nivolumab initiation. All trial patients had relapsed after autologous stem cell transplantation, with cohorts A, B and C differing in prior brentuximab vedotin exposure. The trial cohort included fewer than 60 patients with relapsed/refractory classical Hodgkin lymphoma, and each patient had a best overall response of complete response, partial response or progressive disease. Single-agent nivolumab was administered to trial patients in the multi-cohort phase II CheckMate 205 trial. Best overall response was determined by an independent review committee according to the 2007 International Working Group response criteria. PBMCs from the trial were collected at three points: immediately before nivolumab initiation (C1D1), and during therapy at cycle 2 day 1 and cycle 4 day 1. Peripheral blood was collected in 8 mL Vacutainer Cell Preparation Tubes, from which PBMCs were isolated by centrifugation and then cryopreserved.

In regard to this clone: Its antigen remains undetermined. No much larger clonotype is one base removed from it; base qualities were not supplied.

The origin of this receptor is a human donor with classical Hodgkin lymphoma. The specimen was peripheral blood mononuclear cells (PBMCs), collected at baseline. The receptor chain draws on TRBV7-9 and TRBJ2-5; 8 of the junction bases match TRBD2. CDR3 region: CASSFLHGGGQETQYF. The nucleotide sequence is given as TGTGCCAGCAGCTTTCTCCACGGGGGGGGCCAAGAGACCCAGTACTTC.